Listed below are T cell receptor beta chains from one sample, sequenced in a study of T cells in localized non-small cell lung cancer. The method was immunoSEQ multiplex PCR; TCRdb's version includes in-frame clones alone and lacks a portion of them. The sample holds over 40,000 clones, roughly 90% seen once. Sample: peripheral blood, taken before any cancer treatment. These receptors were obtained from an older female donor with stage I squamous cell lung carcinoma. The conserved cysteine and the conserved F or W are not part of the CDR3 here.

J,V,CDR3
TRBJ2-3,TRBV2,ASSDPTGALTDTQY
TRBJ2-7,TRBV7-3,ASSPGLAGSYEQY
TRBJ2-7,TRBV10-1,ASTIHYSYEQY
TRBJ2-1,TRBV7-8,ASSLILGGNEQF
TRBJ1-5,TRBV6-1,ASSGGSGTVRLYSNQPQH
TRBJ2-7,TRBV7-3,ASSPRDLPEPEQY
TRBJ2-7,TRBV7-9,ASSLDRGRYEQY
TRBJ2-7,TRBV7-2,ASSLYQGDYEQY
TRBJ1-4,TRBV6-6,ASSSQKTNEKLF
TRBJ2-5,TRBV14,ASSQYRETQY
TRBJ2-7,TRBV2,ATKGLAGYEQY
TRBJ2-5,TRBV7-6,ASSLGVAGDQETQY
TRBJ2-2,TRBV19,ASSIDQSLTGELF
TRBJ2-7,TRBV27,ASSSGPGGLQGLQY
TRBJ2-7,TRBV9,ASSVAPSRGYEQY
TRBJ2-3,TRBV14,ASSQPPQTGTLRYTQY
TRBJ1-3,TRBV11-1,ASSRKTAFGGNTIY
TRBJ1-4,TRBV5-1,ASRGTETNEKLF
TRBJ2-7,TRBV9,ASTKTGDSYEQY
TRBJ2-1,TRBV29-1,SVEGNSYNEQF
TRBJ2-7,TRBV11-2,ASSPPRTSGRPYEQY
TRBJ1-2,TRBV10-2,ASSESGTNYGYT
TRBJ2-5,TRBV19,ASSTVTGAFQETQY
TRBJ2-1,TRBV5-8,ASSRTRLWV
TRBJ2-3,TRBV7-3,ASSPGSSGWGDTQY
TRBJ2-3,TRBV19,ASSVLAADTQY